A single sample gave rise to the 15 T cell receptor beta chains below, sequenced in a study of T-cell memory formation after mild COVID-19. TCRdb independently ran MiXCR on the 5' RACE reads; one entry per CDR3 protein. This sample has fewer than 700,000 distinct CDR3 sequences, with about 20% found just once. The sequencing sample was made of PBMCs or a T cell subset sorted from them (not recorded which). Every receptor here comes from an adult woman who had mild COVID-19 (a few samples of this study predate the infection). Cell type and time point are not known.

The CDR3 bases are TGTGCCAGCAGTGAGCCTAGCGGGAGCCACGAGCAGTACTTC. Translation: CASSEPSGSHEQYF. The chain uses TRBV25-1 and TRBJ2-7; 10 nucleotides agree with TRBD2. This CDR3 region has 14 residues. The trim removed 3 bases at V and 5 bases at J, leaving 4 bases unmatched. Germline CDR1 and CDR2: MGHDK and SYGVNS.

This clonotype has a handful of counts. The chain combines TRBV10-2 with TRBJ1-5; no clear D gene. The CDR3 has 14 residues. Trimming cost V 4 bases and J 3 bases, with 10 bases left between them. From germline, CDR1 is WSHSY and CDR2 SAAADI. The CDR3 loop reads CASSAGGNNQPQHF. CDR3 nucleotides: TGCGCCAGCAGTGCTGGAGGGAACAATCAGCCCCAGCATTTT.

This chain uses TRBV7-3 with TRBJ2-1, with 8 bases matching TRBD2. The V gene's germline CDR1 is SGHTA and CDR2 FQGTGA. The CDR3 spans 15 residues. Losses at the gene ends were 4 bases for V and 7 bases for J; bases not matched to a gene: 9. The CDR3 nucleotides are TGTGCCAGCAGCTGGGCGGGAGGAAGTATTAATGAGCAGTTCTTC. Protein sequence: CASSWAGGSINEQFF.

V is TRBV5-1 and J is TRBJ2-1; TRBD1 agrees at 7 bases. The CDR3 totals 15 residues. V was pared by 0 bases and J by 9 bases, with 9 bases of the junction left unmatched. The V gene's germline CDR1 is SGHRS and CDR2 YFSETQ. Here the CDR3 reads CASSLGTTGKPEQFF. For the CDR3, the DNA is TGCGCCAGCAGCTTGGGAACGACAGGGAAACCTGAGCAGTTCTTC.

The chain combines TRBV6-2 or TRBV6-3 with TRBJ2-4; tentatively, D is TRBD1 (5 bases). Trimming took 4 bases from V and 0 from J, leaving 10 bases between them. This CDR3 region has 15 residues. Per germline, CDR1 MNHEY and CDR2 SVGEGT. CDR3 loop: CASSFRTLAKNIQYF. CDR3 sequence (DNA): TGTGCCAGCAGTTTCCGGACATTAGCCAAAAACATTCAGTACTTC.

This clonotype occurred a few times. This chain joins TRBV7-8 and TRBJ2-7; 9 positions agree with TRBD1. V was pared by 4 bases and J by 3 bases, with 7 bases of the junction left unmatched. The CDR3 has 15 residues. Germline V gene lookup returns CDR1 SGHVS and CDR2 FQNEAQ. CDR3 DNA sequence: TGTGCCAGCAGCTCGCTACCGGGACAGGGCTACGAGCAGTACTTC. Amino acids: CASSSLPGQGYEQYF.

J is TRBJ2-5 and V is TRBV20-1; D is unresolved. This CDR3 contains 11 residues. V lost 1 base and J lost 5, with 5 bases in between. The germline gives CDR1 DFQATT, CDR2 SNEGSKA (reference sequence). CDR3: CSARGGETQYF. The CDR3, as DNA: TGCAGTGCTAGAGGTGGGGAGACCCAGTACTTC.

CDR3 residues: CSAIELGILNTEAFF. The CDR3 bases are TGCAGTGCGATAGAGCTTGGGATTCTGAACACTGAAGCTTTCTTT. The chain joins TRBV20-1 to TRBJ1-1; D is unclear. This CDR3 spans 15 amino acids. V dropped 6 bases and J dropped 0 bases, with 17 bases sitting between them. From germline, CDR1 is DFQATT and CDR2 SNEGSKA (reference sequence).

This clonotype showed up just a few times. The chain uses TRBV5-6 and TRBJ2-3, with 8 bases that match TRBD1. With V trimmed by 4 bases and J by 1 base, 11 bases remained unmatched. The CDR3 has 17 amino acids. In germline, CDR1 is SGHDT, CDR2 YYEEEE. This CDR3 reads CASSPVLTGVGTDTQYF. The CDR3 DNA reads as TGTGCCAGCAGCCCTGTCCTGACAGGGGTGGGCACAGATACGCAGTATTTT.

This clonotype was detected only a few times. CDR3 nucleotide sequence: TGTGCCAGCAGTCCAAAGGACGGAACTTTGAACACTGAAGCTTTCTTT. Amino acid sequence: CASSPKDGTLNTEAFF. The V and J genes are TRBV12-3 or TRBV12-4 and TRBJ1-1; D gene unclear. This CDR3 contains 16 residues. Trimming cost V 5 bases and J 0 bases, with 16 bases left between them.

The chain carries TRBV5-1 and TRBJ2-1, with D perhaps being TRBD1 or TRBD2 (6 bases each). Germline values: CDR1 SGHRS, CDR2 YFSETQ. The CDR3 consists of 12 residues. V lost 7 bases, J lost 7 bases, and 12 bases lay in between. Here the CDR3 DNA reads TGCGCCAGCCAGACTAGGGGGAATGAGCAGTTCTTC. It specifies CASQTRGNEQFF.

The chain carries TRBV12-3 or TRBV12-4 and TRBJ1-2, with 7 bases fitting TRBD1. V lost 4 bases and J lost 8; bases outside the gene matches: 1. The length of the CDR3 is 11 residues. The CDR3 loop reads CASSSTGGYTF. In DNA form, the CDR3 reads TGTGCCAGCAGTTCGACAGGGGGCTACACCTTC.

V is TRBV5-5 and J is TRBJ2-2, with TRBD2 identical over 10 bases. CDR1 is SGHKS, CDR2 YYEKEE, per germline (reference sequence). The V and J ends lost 3 bases and 3 bases, in that order; junction bases with no gene match: 5. The CDR3 is 16 residues long. The CDR3 loop reads CASSSGTSVDTGELFF. In DNA form, the CDR3 reads TGTGCCAGCAGCTCCGGGACTAGCGTCGACACCGGGGAGCTGTTTTTT.

In its sample, this clonotype was seen a few times. The CDR3: CASSRSGGITEAFF. The CDR3 nucleotides are TGTGCCAGCAGCCGATCAGGGGGCATCACTGAAGCTTTCTTT. This chain uses TRBV12-3 or TRBV12-4 with TRBJ1-1; TRBD1 aligns across 8 bases. V was clipped by 6 bases and J by 4 bases; unmatched bases: 7. CDR3 length: 14 residues.

The chain links TRBV27 to TRBJ2-1, with TRBD2 identical over 16 bases. The ends lost 6 bases at V and 6 bases at J; junction bases unmatched: 20. The CDR3 extends over 21 amino acids. Germline V lookup: CDR1 MNHEY, CDR2 SMNVEV (reference sequence). The CDR3 is CASRRTGTSGGARDDVNEQFF. In nucleotides, the CDR3 is TGTGCCAGCAGACGAACCGGGACTAGCGGGGGGGCGAGGGACGATGTCAATGAGCAGTTCTTC.